What follows describes a single T cell receptor beta chain. This entry comes from a study of CD8+ T cells in alopecia areata. CDR3 length: 16 amino acids. Per the germline V gene, CDR1 is SGDLS and CDR2 is YYNGEE. With 0 bases clipped from V and 6 bases from J, the junction kept 9 bases outside the gene matches. Following extraction, RNA underwent reverse transcription to cDNA, which served as the sequencing template. Sequencing used immunoSEQ multiplex PCR; TCRdb keeps in-frame clones, though not all of them. The table includes about 160,000 clones, over 70% detected once. The sample consisted of CD8+ T cells sorted from blood, taken at week 0. The sequence derives from a human donor with alopecia areata. This chain joins TRBV9 and TRBJ2-4, with TRBD1 identical over 7 bases. The CDR3 bases are TGTGCCAGCAGCGTAGGAGGGGGCGAGGGGATAAACATTCAGTACTTC. Translation gives CASSVGGGEGINIQYF.